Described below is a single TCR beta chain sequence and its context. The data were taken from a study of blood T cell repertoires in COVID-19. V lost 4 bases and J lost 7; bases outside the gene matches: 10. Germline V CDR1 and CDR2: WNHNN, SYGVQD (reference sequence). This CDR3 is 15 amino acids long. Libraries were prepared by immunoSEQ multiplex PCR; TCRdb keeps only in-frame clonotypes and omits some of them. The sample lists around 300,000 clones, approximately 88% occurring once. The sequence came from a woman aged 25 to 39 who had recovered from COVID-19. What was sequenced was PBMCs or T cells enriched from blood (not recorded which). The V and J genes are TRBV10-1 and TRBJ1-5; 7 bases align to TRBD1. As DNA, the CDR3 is TGCGCCAGCAGTGCGACAGGGAAGGTCAGACAGCCCCAGCATTTT. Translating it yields CASSATGKVRQPQHF.